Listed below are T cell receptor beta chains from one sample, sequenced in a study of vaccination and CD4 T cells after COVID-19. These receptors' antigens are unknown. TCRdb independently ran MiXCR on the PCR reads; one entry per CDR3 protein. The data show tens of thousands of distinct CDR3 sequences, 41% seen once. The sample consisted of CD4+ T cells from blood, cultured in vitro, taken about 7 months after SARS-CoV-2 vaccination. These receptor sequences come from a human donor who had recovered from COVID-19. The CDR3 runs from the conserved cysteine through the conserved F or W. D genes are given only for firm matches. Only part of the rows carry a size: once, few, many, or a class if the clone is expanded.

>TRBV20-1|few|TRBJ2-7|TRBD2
CSARAGSGRARSYEQYF
TGCAGTGCTAGAGCGGGTAGCGGGAGGGCCAGGTCCTACGAGCAGTACTTC
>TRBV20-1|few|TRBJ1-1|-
CSAPFYWGKAEAFF
TGCAGTGCTCCCTTCTACTGGGGGAAGGCTGAAGCTTTCTTT
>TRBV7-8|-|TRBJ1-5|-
CASSLVRGNQPQHF
TGTGCCAGCAGCTTAGTTCGCGGCAATCAGCCCCAGCATTTT
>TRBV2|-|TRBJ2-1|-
CASQRSSNEQFF
TGTGCCAGCCAGAGGTCTAGTAATGAGCAGTTCTTC
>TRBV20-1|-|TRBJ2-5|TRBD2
CSASGNLAGDQETQYF
TGCAGTGCATCGGGAAATCTAGCGGGGGACCAAGAGACCCAGTACTTC
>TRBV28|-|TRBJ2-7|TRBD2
CASSLYGTSGRAQGEQYF
TGTGCCAGCAGTTTATATGGGACTAGCGGGAGGGCCCAAGGCGAGCAGTACTTC
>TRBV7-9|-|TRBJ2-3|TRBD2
CAISGGSSADTQYF
TGTGCCATCTCGGGGGGGAGCAGCGCAGATACGCAGTATTTT
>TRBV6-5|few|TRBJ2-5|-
CASSYLLRETQYF
TGTGCCAGCAGTTATCTACTCAGGGAGACCCAGTACTTC
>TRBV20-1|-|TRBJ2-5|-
CSATGRNRGGFGETQYF
TGCAGTGCTACGGGGCGTAACCGGGGAGGTTTCGGGGAGACCCAGTACTTC
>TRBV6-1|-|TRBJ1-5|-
CASSQAGEAQPQHF
TGTGCCAGCTCCCAGGCGGGTGAAGCTCAGCCCCAGCATTTT
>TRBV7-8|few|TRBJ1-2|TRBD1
CASSGPGQGLYGYTF
TGTGCCAGCAGCGGGCCGGGACAGGGGTTATATGGCTACACCTTC
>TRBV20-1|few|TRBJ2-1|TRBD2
CSAGTSGSTLYNEQFF
TGCAGTGCTGGGACTAGCGGGAGCACCTTATACAATGAGCAGTTCTTC
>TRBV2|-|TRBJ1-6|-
CAKSTGWNSPLHF
TGTGCCAAATCAACAGGGTGGAATTCACCCCTCCACTTT
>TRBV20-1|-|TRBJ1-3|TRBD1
CSASEGGRSGNTIYF
TGCAGTGCTAGTGAAGGGGGCCGCTCTGGAAACACCATATATTTT
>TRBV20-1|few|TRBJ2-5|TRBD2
CSARTRPQETQYF
TGCAGTGCCCGGACTAGACCACAAGAGACCCAGTACTTC
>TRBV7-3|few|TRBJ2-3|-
CASSPTVESTDTQYF
TGTGCCAGCAGCCCTACAGTCGAATCCACAGATACGCAGTATTTT
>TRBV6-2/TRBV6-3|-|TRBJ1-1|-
CASSWTAEAFF
TGTGCCAGCAGCTGGACCGCTGAAGCTTTCTTT
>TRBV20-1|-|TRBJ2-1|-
CSAWNQFNEQFF
TGCAGTGCTTGGAATCAATTCAATGAGCAGTTCTTC
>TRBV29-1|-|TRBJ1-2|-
CSVWVAFNYGYTF
TGCAGCGTTTGGGTAGCATTTAACTATGGCTACACCTTC
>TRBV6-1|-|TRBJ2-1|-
CASKGSSYNEQFF
TGTGCCAGCAAGGGAAGCTCCTACAATGAGCAGTTCTTC
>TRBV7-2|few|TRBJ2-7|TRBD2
CASSPILAGALYEQYF
TGTGCCAGCAGCCCCATACTAGCGGGAGCCCTCTACGAGCAGTACTTC
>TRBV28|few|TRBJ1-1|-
CASSFMGRESTEAFF
TGTGCCAGCAGTTTTATGGGCAGGGAAAGCACTGAAGCTTTCTTT
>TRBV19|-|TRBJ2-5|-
CASSIGRRRPQETQYF
TGTGCCAGTAGTATAGGACGGCGGAGACCACAAGAGACCCAGTACTTC
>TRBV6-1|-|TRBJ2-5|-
CASSERGVQETQYF
TGTGCCAGCAGTGAAAGGGGGGTCCAAGAGACCCAGTACTTC
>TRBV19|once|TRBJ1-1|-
CASSSQGGTEAFF
TGTGCCAGTAGTAGTCAGGGCGGCACTGAAGCTTTCTTT
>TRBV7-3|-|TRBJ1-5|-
CASSLKTGYQPQHF
TGTGCCAGCAGCTTAAAAACAGGTTATCAGCCCCAGCATTTT
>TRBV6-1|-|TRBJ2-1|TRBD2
CASSEGLAGDSYEQFF
TGTGCCAGCAGTGAAGGACTAGCGGGAGATTCTTATGAGCAGTTCTTC
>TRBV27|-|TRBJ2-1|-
CASANSFTYNEQFF
TGTGCCAGCGCGAACAGCTTTACTTACAATGAGCAGTTCTTC
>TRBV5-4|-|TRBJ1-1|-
CASSLRVGEAFF
TGTGCCAGCAGCTTACGGGTGGGTGAAGCTTTCTTT
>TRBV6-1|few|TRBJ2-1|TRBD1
CASSRGQGDNEQFF
TGTGCCAGCAGCCGGGGACAGGGTGACAATGAGCAGTTCTTC
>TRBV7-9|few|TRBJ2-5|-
CASSLEDTLGETQYF
TGTGCCAGCAGCTTAGAGGACACTTTGGGGGAGACCCAGTACTTC
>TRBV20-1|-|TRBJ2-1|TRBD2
CSAIGGGSLNGNEQFF
TGCAGTGCCATCGGTGGCGGGAGCTTAAATGGGAATGAGCAGTTCTTC
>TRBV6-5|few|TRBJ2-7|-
CASSYLAQGSYEQYF
TGTGCCAGCAGTTACCTCGCACAGGGCTCCTACGAGCAGTACTTC
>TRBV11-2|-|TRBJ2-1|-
CASSLRPGVDNEQFF
TGTGCCAGCAGCTTAAGGCCGGGAGTTGACAATGAGCAGTTCTTC
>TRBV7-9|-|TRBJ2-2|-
CASSSPGTNTGELFF
TGTGCCAGCAGTTCCCCCGGGACAAACACCGGGGAGCTGTTTTTT
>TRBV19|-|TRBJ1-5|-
CASSTSAGTDSNQPQHF
TGTGCCAGTAGTACATCCGCCGGGACGGATAGCAATCAGCCCCAGCATTTT
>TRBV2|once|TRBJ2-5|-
CASSRTGKETQYF
TGTGCCAGCAGCCGTACAGGGAAAGAGACCCAGTACTTC
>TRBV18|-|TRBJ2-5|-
CASSPITSYRETQYF
TGTGCCAGCTCACCTATTACTAGCTACAGAGAGACCCAGTACTTC
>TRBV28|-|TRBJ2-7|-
CASSFPTRTNHYEQYF
TGTGCCAGCAGTTTTCCAACACGGACGAACCACTACGAGCAGTACTTC